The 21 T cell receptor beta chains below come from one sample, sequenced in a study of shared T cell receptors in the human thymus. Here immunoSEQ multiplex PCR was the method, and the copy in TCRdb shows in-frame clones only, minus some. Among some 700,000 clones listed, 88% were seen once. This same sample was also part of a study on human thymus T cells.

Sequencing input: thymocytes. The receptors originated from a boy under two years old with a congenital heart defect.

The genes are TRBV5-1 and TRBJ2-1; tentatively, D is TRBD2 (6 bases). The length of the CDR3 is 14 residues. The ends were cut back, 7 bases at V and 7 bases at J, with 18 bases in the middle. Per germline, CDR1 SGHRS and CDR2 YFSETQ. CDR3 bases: TGCGCCAGCTCCCAACTAGCAGGTTCGAATGAGCAGTTCTTC. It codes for CASSQLAGSNEQFF.

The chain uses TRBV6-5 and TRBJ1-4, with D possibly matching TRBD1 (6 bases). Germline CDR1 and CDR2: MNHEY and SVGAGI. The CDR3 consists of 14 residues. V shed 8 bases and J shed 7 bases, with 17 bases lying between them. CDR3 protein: CASGVGGLGEKLFF. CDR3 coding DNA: TGTGCCAGCGGGGTCGGGGGGCTCGGTGAAAAACTGTTTTTT.

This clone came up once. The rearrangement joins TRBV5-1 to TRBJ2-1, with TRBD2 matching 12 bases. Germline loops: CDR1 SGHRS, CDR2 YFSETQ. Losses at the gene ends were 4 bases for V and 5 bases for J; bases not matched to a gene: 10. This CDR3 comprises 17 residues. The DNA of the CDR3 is TGCGCCAGCAGCGCCGTTCGGACTAGCGGGGCCCACAATGAGCAGTTCTTC. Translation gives CASSAVRTSGAHNEQFF.

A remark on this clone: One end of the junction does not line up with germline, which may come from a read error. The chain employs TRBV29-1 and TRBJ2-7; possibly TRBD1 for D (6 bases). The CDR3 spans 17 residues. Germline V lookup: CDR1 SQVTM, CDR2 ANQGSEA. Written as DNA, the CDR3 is TGCAGCGTCGAAGCCCCCCAAACGCAGGGGAGCTCCTACGAGCAGTACTTC. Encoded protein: CSVEAPQTQGSSYEQYF.

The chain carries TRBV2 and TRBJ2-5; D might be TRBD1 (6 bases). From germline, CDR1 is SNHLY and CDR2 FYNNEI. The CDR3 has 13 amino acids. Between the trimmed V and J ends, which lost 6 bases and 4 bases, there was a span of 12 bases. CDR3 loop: CASRRGWGETQYF. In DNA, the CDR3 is TGTGCCAGCAGGAGGGGGTGGGGAGAGACCCAGTACTTC.

The CDR3 DNA follows: TGCGCCAGCAGCCCCGGGGTAGCGGGTGAGCAGTTCTTC. Its translation: CASSPGVAGEQFF. V usage is TRBV4-3 and J usage is TRBJ2-1; TRBD2 agrees at 7 bases. In germline, CDR1 is LGHNA, CDR2 YSLEER. The trim removed 4 bases at V and 9 bases at J, leaving 6 bases unmatched. This CDR3 region has 13 residues.

Here the CDR3 DNA reads TGTGCCATCCAGCGGGAGGGGAGGGAGCAGTTCTTC. Protein product: CAIQREGREQFF. The chain is built from TRBV11-3 and TRBJ2-1; 10 nucleotides align to TRBD2. This CDR3 has 12 amino acids. The J segment lost 10 bases and the V segment lost 10 bases, leaving 7 bases of the junction unmatched. The germline V gene encodes CDR1 SGHNT and CDR2 YENEEA. The whole variable domain, filled in from reference TRBV11-3 and TRBJ2-1, reads EAGVVQSPRYKIIEKKQPVAFWCNPISGHNTLYWYLQNLGQGPELLIRYENEEAVDDSQLPKDRFSAERLKGVDSTLKIQPAELGDSAVYLCAIQREGREQFFGPGTRLTVL.

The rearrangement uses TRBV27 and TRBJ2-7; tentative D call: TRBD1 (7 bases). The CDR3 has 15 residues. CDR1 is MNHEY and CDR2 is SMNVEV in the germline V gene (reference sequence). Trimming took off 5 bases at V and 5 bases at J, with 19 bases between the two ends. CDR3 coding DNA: TGTGCCAGCAGTACGCGGGACAGTTTAGACCACGAGCAGTACTTC. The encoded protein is CASSTRDSLDHEQYF.

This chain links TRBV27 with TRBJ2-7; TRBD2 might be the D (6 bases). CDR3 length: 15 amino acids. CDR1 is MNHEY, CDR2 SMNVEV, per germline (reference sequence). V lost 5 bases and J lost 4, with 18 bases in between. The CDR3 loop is CASSPGTHPPYEQYF. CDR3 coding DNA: TGTGCCAGCAGTCCGGGGACTCATCCACCTTACGAGCAGTACTTC.

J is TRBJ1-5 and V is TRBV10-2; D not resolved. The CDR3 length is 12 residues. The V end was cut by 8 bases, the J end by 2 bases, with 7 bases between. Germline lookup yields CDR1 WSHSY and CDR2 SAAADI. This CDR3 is CASREGNQPQHF. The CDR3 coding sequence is TGCGCCAGCCGAGAAGGCAATCAGCCCCAGCATTTT.

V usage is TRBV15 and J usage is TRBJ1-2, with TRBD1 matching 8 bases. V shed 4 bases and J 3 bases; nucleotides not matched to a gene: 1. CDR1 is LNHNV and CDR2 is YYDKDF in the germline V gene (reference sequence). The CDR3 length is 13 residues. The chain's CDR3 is CATSTRGHYGYTF. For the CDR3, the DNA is TGTGCCACCAGCACCAGGGGGCACTATGGCTACACCTTC.

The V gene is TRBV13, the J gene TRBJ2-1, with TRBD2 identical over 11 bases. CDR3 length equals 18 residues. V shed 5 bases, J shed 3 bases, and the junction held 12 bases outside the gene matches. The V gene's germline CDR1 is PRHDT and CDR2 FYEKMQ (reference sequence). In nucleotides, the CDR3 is TGTGCCAGCAGCCCCCTGGATAGCGGGAGGGCCTGCTACAATGAGCAGTTCTTC. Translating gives CASSPLDSGRACYNEQFF.

The CDR3, as DNA: TGTGCCAGCAGCACCCGGACCCAGGGGCGCAATGAGCAGTTCTTC. This encodes CASSTRTQGRNEQFF. The V and J genes are TRBV7-2 and TRBJ2-1; a weak D match, TRBD1 (6 bases). The germline V and J ends were trimmed by 5 bases and 6 bases, with 17 bases remaining between them. This CDR3 is built from 15 residues. Per germline, CDR1 SGHTA and CDR2 FQGNSA.

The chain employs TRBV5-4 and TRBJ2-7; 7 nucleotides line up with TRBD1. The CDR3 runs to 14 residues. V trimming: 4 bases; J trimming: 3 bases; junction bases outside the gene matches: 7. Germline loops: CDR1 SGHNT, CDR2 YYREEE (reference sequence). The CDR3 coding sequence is TGTGCCAGCAGCCCCACGAGGGGGCTCTACGAGCAGTACTTC. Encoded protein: CASSPTRGLYEQYF.

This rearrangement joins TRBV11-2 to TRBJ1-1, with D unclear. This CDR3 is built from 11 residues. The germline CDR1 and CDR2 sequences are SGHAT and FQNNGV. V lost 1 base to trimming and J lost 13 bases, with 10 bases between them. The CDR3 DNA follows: TGTGCCAGCAGCTTAGCTTTGACTGGTTTCTTT. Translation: CASSLALTGFF. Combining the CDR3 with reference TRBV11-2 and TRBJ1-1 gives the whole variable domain EAGVAQSPRYKIIEKRQSVAFWCNPISGHATLYWYQQILGQGPKLLIQFQNNGVVDDSQLPKDRFSAERLKGVDSTLKIQPAKLEDSAVYLCASSLALTGFFGQGTRLTVV.

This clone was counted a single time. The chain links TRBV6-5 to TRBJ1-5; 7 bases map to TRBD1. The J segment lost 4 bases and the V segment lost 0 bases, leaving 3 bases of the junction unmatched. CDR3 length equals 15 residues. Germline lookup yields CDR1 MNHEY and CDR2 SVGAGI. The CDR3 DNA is TGTGCCAGCAGTTACTCAGGGACAGAAAATCAGCCCCAGCATTTT. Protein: CASSYSGTENQPQHF.

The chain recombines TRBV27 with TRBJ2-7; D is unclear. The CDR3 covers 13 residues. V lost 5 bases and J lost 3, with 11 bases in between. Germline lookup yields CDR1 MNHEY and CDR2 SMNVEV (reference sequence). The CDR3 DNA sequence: TGTGCCAGCAGTCCCCGCGGCCGCTACGAGCAGTACTTC. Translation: CASSPRGRYEQYF.

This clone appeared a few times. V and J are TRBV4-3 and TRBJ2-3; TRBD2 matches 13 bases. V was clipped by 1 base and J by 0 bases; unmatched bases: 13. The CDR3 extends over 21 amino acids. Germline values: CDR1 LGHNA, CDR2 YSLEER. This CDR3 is CASSQAPTSGRRGRSTDTQYF. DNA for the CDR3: TGCGCCAGCAGCCAAGCACCGACTAGCGGGAGGCGGGGGAGGAGCACAGATACGCAGTATTTT.

CDR3 DNA: TGTGCCAGCAGTGAAGCATGGAAGCGGGAGACCCAGTACTTC. Its translation is CASSEAWKRETQYF. The rearrangement joins TRBV6-1 to TRBJ2-5; tentative D call: TRBD2 (5 bases). The germline V gene has CDR1 MNHNS and CDR2 SASEGT. The CDR3 runs 14 residues. The V end was cut by 0 bases, the J end by 5 bases, with 10 bases between.

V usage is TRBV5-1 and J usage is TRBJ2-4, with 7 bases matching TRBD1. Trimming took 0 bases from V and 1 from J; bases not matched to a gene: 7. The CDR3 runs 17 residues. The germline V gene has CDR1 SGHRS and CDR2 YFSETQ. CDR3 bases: TGCGCCAGCAGCTTGGAGACAGGGAGTGGTGCCAAAAACATTCAGTACTTC. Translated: CASSLETGSGAKNIQYF.

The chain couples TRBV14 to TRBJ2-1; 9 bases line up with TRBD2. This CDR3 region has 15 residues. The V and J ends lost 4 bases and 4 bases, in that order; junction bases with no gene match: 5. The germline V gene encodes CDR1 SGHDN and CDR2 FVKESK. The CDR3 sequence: CASSPTSGYYNEQFF. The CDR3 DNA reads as TGTGCCAGCAGCCCTACTAGCGGGTATTACAATGAGCAGTTCTTC.